This T cell receptor (beta chain) is drawn from a study of CD8 T cells in ankylosing spondylitis. MiXCR was run by TCRdb on the 5' RACE reads, yielding one entry per CDR3 protein. This sample has some 840,000 distinct CDR3 sequences, with about 12% found just once. Overall study findings and caveats: CD8+ disease-linked clones were present at relatively low frequencies in blood. Earlier authors reported some of these motif variants in reactive arthritis synovial fluid and blood. A TCR beta motif of under ten highly homologous variants seemed to mark ankylosing spondylitis blood. Researchers reportedly found disease-linked clones significantly enriched in matched ankylosing spondylitis synovial fluid.

CDR1 is DFQATT, CDR2 SNEGSKA, per germline (reference sequence). The CDR3 has 14 residues. Unmatched junction bases numbered 11, after V lost 5 bases and J lost 6 bases. Note on this clonotype: Antigen: not known.

Sequencing was done on a sample of blood, either unsorted or a sorted T cell fraction (not recorded which). The rearrangement joins TRBV20-1 to TRBJ2-3; 7 bases are shared with TRBD2. This TCR was sampled from a male donor with ankylosing spondylitis. CDR3 in DNA: TGCAGTGCTCGCAGACTAGCTGGGGCGGATACGCAGTATTTT. This translates into CSARRLAGADTQYF.